The clone carrying this T cell receptor (beta chain) has only one observation. No antigen is known for it. The PCR was carried out with 60 Vbeta primers and 13 Jbeta primers. The assay was immunoSEQ multiplex PCR, and TCRdb's table has in-frame clones only and misses some. The table has around 150,000 clones, roughly 72% seen once; the top ten hold over 6%. The sample is drawn from a study of cytomegalovirus exposure and HLA in healthy donors. Points from the study as a whole: Reportedly, a later analysis found an Asian-associated ancestry cluster had fewer N-insertions than the roughly 700-donor mean. A previous analysis found most TCR beta V segments productive roughly 87% or roughly 30% of the time. It was likely that a cluster of highly shared sequence variants was a sequencing artifact.

This receptor was identified in a man aged 35 to 55 in good health and CMV-seropositive. The sequenced material came from PBMCs.

CDR3 region: CASSQDKTGTPNTEAFF. CDR3 nucleotide sequence: TGTGCCAGCAGCCAAGATAAGACAGGGACCCCGAACACTGAAGCTTTCTTT. The J gene is TRBJ1-1, the V gene TRBV4-2; 7 nucleotides align to TRBD1. J was trimmed by 1 base and V by 0 bases; bases with no gene match: 8. The germline V gene encodes CDR1 LGHNA and CDR2 YNFKEQ. The CDR3 runs 17 residues.